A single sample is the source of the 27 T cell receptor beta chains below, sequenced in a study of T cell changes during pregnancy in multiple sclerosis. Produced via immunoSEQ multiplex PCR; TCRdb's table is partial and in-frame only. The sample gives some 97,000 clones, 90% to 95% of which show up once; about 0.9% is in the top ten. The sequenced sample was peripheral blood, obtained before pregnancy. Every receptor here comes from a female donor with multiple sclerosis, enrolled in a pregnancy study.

CDR3: CATSRETGFGTDTQYF. In DNA form, the CDR3 reads TGTGCCACCAGCAGAGAGACAGGGTTTGGTACAGATACGCAGTATTTT. The chain uses TRBV15 and TRBJ2-3, with TRBD1 matching 7 bases. J gave up 3 bases and V 0 bases, and 6 bases lay outside the gene matches. This CDR3 is built from 16 residues. Germline values: CDR1 LNHNV, CDR2 YYDKDF (reference sequence). Using reference TRBV15 and TRBJ2-3 for the parts outside the CDR3, the full variable domain is DAMVIQNPRYQVTQFGKPVTLSCSQTLNHNVMYWYQQKSSQAPKLLFHYYDKDFNNEADTPDNFQSRRPNTSFCFLDIRSPGLGDTAMYLCATSRETGFGTDTQYFGPGTRLTVL.

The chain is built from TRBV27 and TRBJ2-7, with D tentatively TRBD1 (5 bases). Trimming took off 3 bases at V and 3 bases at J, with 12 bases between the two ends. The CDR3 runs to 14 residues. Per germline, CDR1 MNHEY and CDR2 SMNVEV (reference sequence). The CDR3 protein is CASSFAGQGYEQYF. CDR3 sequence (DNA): TGTGCCAGCAGTTTCGCAGGGCAGGGCTACGAGCAGTACTTC.

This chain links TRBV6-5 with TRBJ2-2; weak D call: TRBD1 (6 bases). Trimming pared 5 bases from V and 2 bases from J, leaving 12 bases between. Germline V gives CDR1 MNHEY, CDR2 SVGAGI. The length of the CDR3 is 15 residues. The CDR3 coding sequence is TGTGCCAGCAGTCAGTGGGACACTAACACCGGGGAGCTGTTTTTT. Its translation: CASSQWDTNTGELFF.

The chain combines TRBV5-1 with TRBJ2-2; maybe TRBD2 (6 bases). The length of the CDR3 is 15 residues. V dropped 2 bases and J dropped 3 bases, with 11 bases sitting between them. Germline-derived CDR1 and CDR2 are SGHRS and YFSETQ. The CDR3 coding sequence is TGCGCCAGCAGCTTAGGAGCGGGTTACACCGGGGAGCTGTTTTTT. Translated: CASSLGAGYTGELFF. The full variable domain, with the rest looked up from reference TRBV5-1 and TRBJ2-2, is KAGVTQTPRYLIKTRGQQVTLSCSPISGHRSVSWYQQTPGQGLQFLFEYFSETQRNKGNFPGRFSGRQFSNSRSEMNVSTLELGDSALYLCASSLGAGYTGELFFGEGSRLTVL.

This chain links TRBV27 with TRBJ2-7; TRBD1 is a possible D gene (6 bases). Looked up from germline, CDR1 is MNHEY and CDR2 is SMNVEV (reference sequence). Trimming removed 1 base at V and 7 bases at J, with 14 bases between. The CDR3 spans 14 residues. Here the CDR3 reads CASSLLGARQEQYF. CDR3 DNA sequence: TGTGCCAGCAGTTTATTGGGGGCGCGACAGGAGCAGTACTTC.

CDR3 sequence: CASSVGTRGRGAKNIQYF. The CDR3 DNA follows: TGTGCCAGCTCGGTAGGGACCAGGGGTCGTGGAGCCAAAAACATTCAGTACTTC. The rearrangement joins TRBV27 to TRBJ2-4, with D possibly matching TRBD1 (6 bases). The CDR3 runs 18 residues. V gave up 8 bases and J gave up 0 bases, with 23 bases separating them. Germline V gene data show CDR1 as MNHEY and CDR2 as SMNVEV (reference sequence).

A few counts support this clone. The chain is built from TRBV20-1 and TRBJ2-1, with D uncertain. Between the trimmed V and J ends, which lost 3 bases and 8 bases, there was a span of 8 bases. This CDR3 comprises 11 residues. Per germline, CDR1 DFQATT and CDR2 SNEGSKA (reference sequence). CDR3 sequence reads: CSASPSDEQFF. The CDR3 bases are TGCAGTGCTAGCCCCTCCGATGAGCAGTTCTTC.

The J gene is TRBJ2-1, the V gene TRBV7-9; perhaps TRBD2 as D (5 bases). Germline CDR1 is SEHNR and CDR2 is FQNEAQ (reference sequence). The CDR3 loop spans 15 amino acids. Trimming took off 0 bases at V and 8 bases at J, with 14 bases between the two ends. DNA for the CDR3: TGTGCCAGCAGCTTAGCAGCGGCCCCGGGTGATGAGCAGTTCTTC. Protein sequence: CASSLAAAPGDEQFF.

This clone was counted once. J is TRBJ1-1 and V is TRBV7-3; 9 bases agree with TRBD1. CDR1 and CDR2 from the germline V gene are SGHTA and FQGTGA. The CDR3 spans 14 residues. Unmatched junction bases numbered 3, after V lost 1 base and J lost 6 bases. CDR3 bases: TGTGCCAGCAGCTTAAGGACAGGGGATGCTGAAGCTTTCTTT. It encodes CASSLRTGDAEAFF. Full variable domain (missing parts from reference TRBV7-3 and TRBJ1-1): GAGVSQTPSNKVTEKGKYVELRCDPISGHTALYWYRQSLGQGPEFLIYFQGTGAADDSGLPNDRFFAVRPEGSVSTLKIQRTERGDSAVYLCASSLRTGDAEAFFGQGTRLTVV.

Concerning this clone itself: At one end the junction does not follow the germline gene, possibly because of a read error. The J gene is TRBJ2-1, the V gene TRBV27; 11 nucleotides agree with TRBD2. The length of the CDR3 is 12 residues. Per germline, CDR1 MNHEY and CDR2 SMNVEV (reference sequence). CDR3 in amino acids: CASRPTSGRILF. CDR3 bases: TGTGCCAGCAGACCAACTAGCGGGAGAATCCTCTTC.

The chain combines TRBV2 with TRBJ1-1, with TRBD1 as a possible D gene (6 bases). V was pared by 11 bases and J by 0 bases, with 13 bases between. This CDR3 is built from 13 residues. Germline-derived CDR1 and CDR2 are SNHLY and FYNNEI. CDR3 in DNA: TGTGCCGGGTCCCGGGACATGAACACTGAAGCTTTCTTT. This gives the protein CAGSRDMNTEAFF.

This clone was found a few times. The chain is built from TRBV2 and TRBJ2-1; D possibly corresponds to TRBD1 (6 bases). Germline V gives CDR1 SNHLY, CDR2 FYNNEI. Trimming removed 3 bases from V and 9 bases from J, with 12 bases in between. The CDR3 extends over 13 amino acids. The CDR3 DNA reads TGTGCCAGCAGTGATGTCGGGACAATTGAGCAGTTCTTC. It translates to CASSDVGTIEQFF. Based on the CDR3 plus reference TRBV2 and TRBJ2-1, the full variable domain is EPEVTQTPSHQVTQMGQEVILRCVPISNHLYFYWYRQILGQKVEFLVSFYNNEISEKSEIFDDQFSVERPDGSNFTLKIRSTKLEDSAMYFCASSDVGTIEQFFGPGTRLTVL.

CDR3 DNA: TGTGCCACCAGCAGAGATTTAACTTATGGCTACACCTTC. Amino acid sequence: CATSRDLTYGYTF. V gene TRBV15 combines with J gene TRBJ1-2, with D uncertain. With 0 bases removed from V and 5 bases from J, the gap between germline ends came to 7 bases. Germline values: CDR1 LNHNV, CDR2 YYDKDF (reference sequence). This CDR3 spans 13 amino acids.

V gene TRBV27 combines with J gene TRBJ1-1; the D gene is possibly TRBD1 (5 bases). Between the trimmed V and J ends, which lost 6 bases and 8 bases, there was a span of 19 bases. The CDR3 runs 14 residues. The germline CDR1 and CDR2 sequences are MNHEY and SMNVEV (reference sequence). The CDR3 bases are TGTGCCAGCAGGTTGACAGAGACACACTTCGAAGCTTTCTTT. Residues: CASRLTETHFEAFF.

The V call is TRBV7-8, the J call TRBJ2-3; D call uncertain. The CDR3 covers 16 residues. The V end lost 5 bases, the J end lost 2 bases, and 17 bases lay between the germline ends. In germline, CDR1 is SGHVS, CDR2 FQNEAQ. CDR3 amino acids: CASSLYAAKATDTQYF. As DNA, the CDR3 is TGTGCCAGCAGCCTGTACGCGGCGAAGGCCACAGATACGCAGTATTTT.

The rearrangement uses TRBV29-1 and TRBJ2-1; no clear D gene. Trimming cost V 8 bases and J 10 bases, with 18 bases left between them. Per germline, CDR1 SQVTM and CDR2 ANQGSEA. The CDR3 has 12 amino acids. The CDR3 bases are TGCAGCTCCCGCCGCCCCCCCCTAGAGCAGTTCTTC. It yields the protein CSSRRPPLEQFF.

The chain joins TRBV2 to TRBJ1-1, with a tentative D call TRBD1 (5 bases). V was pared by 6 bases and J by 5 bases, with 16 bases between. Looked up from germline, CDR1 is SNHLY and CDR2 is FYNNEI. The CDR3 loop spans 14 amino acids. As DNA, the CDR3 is TGTGCCAGCAGCCGGGACTCCTGGGGTACTGAAGCTTTCTTT. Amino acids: CASSRDSWGTEAFF.

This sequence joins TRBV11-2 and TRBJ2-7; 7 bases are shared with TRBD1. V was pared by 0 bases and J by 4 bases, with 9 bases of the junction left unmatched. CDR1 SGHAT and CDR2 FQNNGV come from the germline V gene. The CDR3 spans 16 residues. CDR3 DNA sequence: TGTGCCAGCAGCTTAGATTGGGAGACAGGGTATTACGAGCAGTACTTC. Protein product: CASSLDWETGYYEQYF.

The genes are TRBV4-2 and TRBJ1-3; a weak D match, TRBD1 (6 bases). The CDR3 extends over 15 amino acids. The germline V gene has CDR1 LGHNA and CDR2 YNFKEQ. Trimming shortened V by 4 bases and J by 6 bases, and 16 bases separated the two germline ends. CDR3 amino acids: CASSRPGASENTIYF. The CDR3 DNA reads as TGTGCCAGCAGCCGCCCAGGGGCGAGTGAAAACACCATATATTTT.

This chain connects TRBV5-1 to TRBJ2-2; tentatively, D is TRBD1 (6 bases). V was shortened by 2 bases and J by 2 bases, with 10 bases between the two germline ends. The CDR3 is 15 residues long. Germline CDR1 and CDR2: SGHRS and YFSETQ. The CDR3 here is CASSFRTDNTGELFF. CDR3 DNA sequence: TGCGCCAGCAGCTTTCGGACAGACAACACCGGGGAGCTGTTTTTT.

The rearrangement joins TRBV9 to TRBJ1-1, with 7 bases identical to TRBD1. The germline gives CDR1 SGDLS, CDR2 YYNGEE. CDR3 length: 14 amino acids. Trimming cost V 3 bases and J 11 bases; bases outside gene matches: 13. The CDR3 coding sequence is TGTGCCAGCAGCGGCGATCAGGGGGTTTTCGGGGCTTTCTTT. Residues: CASSGDQGVFGAFF.

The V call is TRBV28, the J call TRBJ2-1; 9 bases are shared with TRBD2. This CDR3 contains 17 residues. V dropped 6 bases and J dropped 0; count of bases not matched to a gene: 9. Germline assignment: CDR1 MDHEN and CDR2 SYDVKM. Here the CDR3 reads CASSPTLAGGSYNEQFF. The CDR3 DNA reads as TGTGCCAGCAGCCCTACACTAGCGGGCGGCTCCTACAATGAGCAGTTCTTC.

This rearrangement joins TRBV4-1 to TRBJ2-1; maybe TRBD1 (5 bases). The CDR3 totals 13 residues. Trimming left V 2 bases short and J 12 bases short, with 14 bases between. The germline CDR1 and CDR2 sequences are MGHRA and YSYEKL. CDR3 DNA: TGCGCCAGCAGCCAACTTCCACAGGCGAGGCAGTTCTTC. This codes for CASSQLPQARQFF.

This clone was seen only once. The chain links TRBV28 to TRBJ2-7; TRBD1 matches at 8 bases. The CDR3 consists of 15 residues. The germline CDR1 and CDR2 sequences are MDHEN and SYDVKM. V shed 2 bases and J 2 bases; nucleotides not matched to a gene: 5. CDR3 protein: CASSLRRQGTYEQYF. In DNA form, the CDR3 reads TGTGCCAGCAGTTTACGGAGACAGGGGACCTACGAGCAGTACTTC.

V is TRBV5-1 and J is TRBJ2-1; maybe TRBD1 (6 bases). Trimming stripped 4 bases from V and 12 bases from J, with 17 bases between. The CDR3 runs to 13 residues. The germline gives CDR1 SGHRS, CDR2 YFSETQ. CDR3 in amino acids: CASSPIRTEGQFF. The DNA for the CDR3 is TGCGCCAGCAGCCCGATAAGGACAGAGGGGCAGTTCTTC.

The CDR3 reads CASSPSRGLAGNEQYF. The CDR3 nucleotides read TGTGCCAGCAGCCCCTCCCGAGGACTAGCGGGAAACGAGCAGTACTTC. The genes are TRBV7-9 and TRBJ2-7; 12 bases match TRBD2. The germline CDR1 and CDR2 sequences are SEHNR and FQNEAQ (reference sequence). The V segment lost 5 bases and the J segment 5 bases; nucleotides outside the gene matches: 10. CDR3 size: 16 residues. Full variable domain (remainder filled in from reference TRBV7-9 and TRBJ2-7): DTGVSQNPRHKITKRGQNVTFRCDPISEHNRLYWYRQTLGQGPEFLTYFQNEAQLEKSRLLSDRFSAERPKGSFSTLEIQRTEQGDSAMYLCASSPSRGLAGNEQYFGPGTRLTVT.

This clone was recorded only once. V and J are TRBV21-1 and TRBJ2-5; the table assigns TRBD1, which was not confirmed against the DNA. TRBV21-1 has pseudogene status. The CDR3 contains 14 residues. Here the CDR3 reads CASNRTGGSETQYF. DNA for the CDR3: TGTGCCAGCAACCGGACAGGGGGCTCGGAGACCCAGTACTTC.